A selection of T cell receptor beta chains follows, all from one sample in a study of T cell repertoires in cytomegalovirus infection. TCRdb analysed the reads with MiXCR anew, one entry per CDR3 protein. This table holds 650,000 to 850,000 distinct CDR3 sequences, 29% found once. These receptors are not linked to any known antigen. The sequencing used cultured CD8+ T cells from PBMCs, collected from culture after CMV antigen stimulation. The receptors derive from a human donor in good health (CMV status not recorded). Some clones in this sample may be carry-over from other donors' samples. Each CDR3 is given with its conserved first and last residue. Each record gives: D gene, V gene, clone size, J gene, CDR3 length, CDR3 protein, CDR3 DNA. A D gene is named only where the DNA matches it firmly. Expanded clones are given a class, and other clones once, few, many or no size at all.

TRBD1,TRBV6-1,few,TRBJ2-3,15,CASSPGQRFTDTQYF,TGTGCCAGCAGTCCGGGACAGAGATTCACAGATACGCAGTATTTT
NA,TRBV7-9,NA,TRBJ1-1,12,CASSEGMAEAFF,TGTGCCAGCAGCGAGGGAATGGCTGAAGCTTTCTTT
NA,TRBV7-9,many,TRBJ2-1,16,CASSQGPAYSYNEQFF,TGTGCCAGCAGCCAAGGACCCGCATACTCCTACAATGAGCAGTTCTTC
TRBD1,TRBV19,few,TRBJ1-1,14,CASSLQGGATEAFF,TGTGCCAGTAGTCTTCAGGGGGGGGCCACTGAAGCTTTCTTT
TRBD1,TRBV6-5,few,TRBJ2-1,15,CASTETGGYYNEQFF,TGTGCCAGCACTGAAACAGGGGGCTACTACAATGAGCAGTTCTTC
TRBD1,TRBV7-9,few,TRBJ1-2,16,CASSAGTGADNYGYTF,TGTGCCAGCAGCGCCGGGACAGGGGCCGACAACTATGGCTACACCTTC
NA,TRBV7-9,many,TRBJ1-1,12,CASSHGQIEAFF,TGTGCCAGCAGCCATGGACAGATTGAAGCTTTCTTT
NA,TRBV7-6,many,TRBJ2-1,15,CASSFRPGTANEQFF,TGTGCCAGCAGCTTCAGACCCGGGACTGCTAATGAGCAGTTCTTC
NA,TRBV7-8,many,TRBJ2-3,14,CASNEHGGPDTQYF,TGTGCCAGCAACGAACACGGGGGCCCAGATACGCAGTATTTT
NA,TRBV7-9,NA,TRBJ1-1,14,CASSSPPRDREAFF,TGTGCCAGCAGCTCCCCGCCTCGCGACCGTGAAGCTTTCTTT
NA,TRBV7-8,few,TRBJ1-2,18,CASSPQEERLNSYYGYTF,TGTGCCAGCAGCCCACAAGAAGAGCGCCTCAACTCTTACTATGGCTACACCTTC
NA,TRBV27,few,TRBJ2-6,18,CASSRIHRTDSGANVLTF,TGTGCCAGCAGCCGAATCCACCGGACAGACTCTGGGGCCAACGTCCTGACTTTC
TRBD2,TRBV19,few,TRBJ2-3,18,CASSIFGLAGDSTDTQYF,TGTGCCAGTAGTATCTTCGGACTAGCGGGGGATAGCACAGATACGCAGTATTTT
NA,TRBV27,few,TRBJ1-1,14,CASSADPAGYEAFF,TGTGCCAGCAGTGCAGATCCTGCGGGCTATGAAGCTTTCTTT
NA,TRBV19,NA,TRBJ1-1,13,CASSGPGYTEAFF,TGTGCCAGTAGTGGACCCGGATACACTGAAGCTTTCTTT
NA,TRBV12-3/TRBV12-4,few,TRBJ2-7,16,CASSNVSGVLPYEQYF,TGTGCCAGCAGTAACGTCTCAGGGGTCCTACCCTACGAGCAGTACTTC
TRBD2,TRBV7-8,NA,TRBJ2-3,16,CASSLFLAGTTDTQYF,TGTGCCAGCAGCTTATTCCTAGCGGGGACCACAGATACGCAGTATTTT
NA,TRBV6-6,few,TRBJ1-2,14,CASTPKGFYYGYTF,TGTGCCAGCACCCCGAAGGGGTTTTACTATGGCTACACCTTC
TRBD1,TRBV19,few,TRBJ1-2,16,CASSIGPKRQGNGYTF,TGTGCCAGTAGTATAGGACCCAAAAGACAGGGGAATGGCTACACCTTC
TRBD1,TRBV6-6,NA,TRBJ1-3,16,CASIGRRDSSGNTIYF,TGTGCCAGCATTGGCCGCAGGGACAGCTCTGGAAACACCATATATTTT
NA,TRBV12-3/TRBV12-4,few,TRBJ2-3,20,CASTQIVIIRVHGSTDTQYF,TGTGCCAGCACCCAAATAGTAATAATTCGGGTACATGGAAGCACAGATACGCAGTATTTT
NA,TRBV27,NA,TRBJ2-1,15,CASSFAPRGSDEQFF,TGTGCCAGCAGTTTTGCCCCGCGTGGGTCCGATGAGCAGTTCTTC
TRBD1,TRBV6-2/TRBV6-3,few,TRBJ2-1,16,CASSLWGTGGYNEQFF,TGTGCCAGCAGTCTATGGGGAACAGGGGGCTACAATGAGCAGTTCTTC
TRBD1,TRBV4-2,NA,TRBJ1-5,15,CASSPEDRVNQPQHF,TGTGCCAGCAGCCCCGAGGACAGGGTCAATCAGCCCCAGCATTTT
TRBD1,TRBV10-3,NA,TRBJ1-3,15,CAISEPGQGRNTIYF,TGTGCCATCAGTGAGCCGGGACAGGGAAGAAACACCATATATTTT
TRBD2,TRBV7-6,few,TRBJ2-5,16,CASSLEQRGGVETQYF,TGTGCCAGCAGCTTAGAACAGCGGGGGGGCGTTGAGACCCAGTACTTC
TRBD1,TRBV12-3/TRBV12-4,few,TRBJ1-1,16,CASSLGWTGEDTEAFF,TGTGCCAGCAGTTTAGGGTGGACAGGGGAGGACACTGAAGCTTTCTTT
TRBD2,TRBV7-6,NA,TRBJ2-5,15,CASSPAGGAQETQYF,TGTGCCAGCAGCCCGGCGGGGGGGGCCCAAGAGACCCAGTACTTC
NA,TRBV19,NA,TRBJ2-3,13,CASSTGLVDTQYF,TGTGCCAGTAGTACCGGACTCGTAGATACGCAGTATTTT
NA,TRBV2,NA,TRBJ2-1,16,CASSEGLVGPYNEQFF,TGTGCCAGCAGTGAAGGACTAGTGGGGCCCTACAATGAGCAGTTCTTC
TRBD1,TRBV4-3,many,TRBJ1-1,17,CASSPTGTGSMNTEAFF,TGCGCCAGCAGCCCTACCGGGACAGGGTCCATGAACACTGAAGCTTTCTTT
NA,TRBV7-8,many,TRBJ1-2,16,CASSPAGGGPNYGYTF,TGTGCCAGCAGCCCCGCCGGGGGGGGCCCAAACTATGGCTACACCTTC
TRBD2,TRBV7-2,NA,TRBJ2-2,16,CASSPLAGGPAGELFF,TGTGCCAGCAGCCCACTAGCGGGGGGGCCGGCCGGGGAGCTGTTTTTT
NA,TRBV24-1,NA,TRBJ2-1,17,CATSNHREGTSYNEQFF,TGTGCCACCAGTAACCACAGGGAAGGGACCTCCTACAATGAGCAGTTCTTC
NA,TRBV29-1,few,TRBJ2-3,13,CSHTGISTDTQYF,TGCAGCCATACTGGGATTAGCACAGATACGCAGTATTTT
NA,TRBV7-8,many,TRBJ2-3,17,CASSLKGAGSFTDTQYF,TGTGCCAGCAGCTTAAAAGGTGCAGGTAGCTTCACAGATACGCAGTATTTT
NA,TRBV7-9,NA,TRBJ2-7,16,CASSSPWGGDSYEQYF,TGTGCCAGCAGCTCCCCATGGGGCGGGGATTCCTACGAGCAGTACTTC
TRBD2,TRBV12-3/TRBV12-4,few,TRBJ2-3,17,CASSTWTSGGGTNTQYF,TGTGCCAGCAGTACTTGGACTAGCGGGGGGGGCACGAATACGCAGTATTTT
NA,TRBV27,few,TRBJ2-1,15,CASSLRGARGNEQFF,TGTGCCAGCAGTTTACGCGGGGCCCGAGGGAATGAGCAGTTCTTC
NA,TRBV7-9,few,TRBJ2-7,15,CASSLVGTTRHEQYF,TGTGCCAGCAGCTTAGTCGGGACAACTCGCCACGAGCAGTACTTC
NA,TRBV7-6,many,TRBJ1-2,14,CASSPGGAGYGYTF,TGTGCCAGCAGCCCGGGGGGCGCGGGCTATGGCTACACCTTC
NA,TRBV7-2,many,TRBJ2-6,18,CASSLNYLGSSGANVLTF,TGTGCCAGCAGCTTAAATTACCTGGGGAGCTCTGGGGCCAACGTCCTGACTTTC
NA,TRBV13,once,TRBJ2-2,14,CASSPGDNTGELFF,TGTGCCAGCAGCCCCGGGGACAATACCGGGGAGCTGTTTTTT
NA,TRBV7-6,NA,TRBJ1-3,11,CAGLSGNTIYF,TGTGCGGGCCTCTCTGGAAACACCATATATTTT
NA,TRBV7-9,NA,TRBJ2-7,17,CASSANRRTLDTGEQYF,TGTGCCAGCAGCGCGAACCGGCGAACCCTCGATACGGGAGAGCAGTACTTC
TRBD1,TRBV5-5,few,TRBJ2-1,14,CASSWDRGPDEQFF,TGTGCCAGCAGCTGGGACAGGGGTCCCGATGAGCAGTTCTTC
NA,TRBV7-6,few,TRBJ1-1,14,CASSLNLQNTEAFF,TGTGCCAGCAGCTTAAATTTACAGAACACTGAAGCTTTCTTT
NA,TRBV7-3,many,TRBJ2-1,14,CASSSRPGGNEQFF,TGTGCCAGCAGCTCTCGACCCGGAGGCAATGAGCAGTTCTTC
TRBD1,TRBV29-1,NA,TRBJ2-4,12,CSAGQGENIQYF,TGCAGCGCTGGACAGGGAGAAAACATTCAGTACTTC
TRBD2,TRBV6-2/TRBV6-3,many,TRBJ2-1,19,CASSYSEGLAEHSYNEQFF,TGTGCCAGCAGTTACTCTGAGGGACTAGCAGAACACTCCTACAATGAGCAGTTCTTC
TRBD1,TRBV7-9,few,TRBJ2-7,16,CASSAPGQASSYEQYF,TGTGCCAGCAGCGCCCCAGGACAGGCGAGCTCCTACGAGCAGTACTTC
TRBD1,TRBV7-6,many,TRBJ2-4,14,CASSSPGQGYIQYF,TGTGCCAGCAGCTCGCCCGGACAGGGCTACATTCAGTACTTC
TRBD2,TRBV7-6,many,TRBJ2-7,14,CAIPSGGTSYEQYF,TGTGCCATCCCGAGCGGGGGGACGTCCTACGAGCAGTACTTC
TRBD2,TRBV7-6,few,TRBJ2-5,15,CASSFGGVGEETQYF,TGTGCCAGCAGCTTCGGGGGGGTAGGGGAAGAGACCCAGTACTTC
NA,TRBV19,few,TRBJ2-3,14,CATDGETSTDTQYF,TGTGCCACCGACGGGGAGACCAGCACAGATACGCAGTATTTT
TRBD1,TRBV28,once,TRBJ2-5,15,CASSFYGDRLETQYF,TGTGCCAGCAGCTTTTACGGGGACAGGTTAGAGACCCAGTACTTC
NA,TRBV6-2/TRBV6-3,few,TRBJ1-2,19,CASSYPVGGDARNDYGYTF,TGTGCCAGCAGTTACCCTGTGGGAGGGGACGCCAGGAATGACTATGGCTACACCTTC
TRBD1,TRBV6-6,few,TRBJ2-2,16,CASSFRAGGNTGELFF,TGTGCCAGCAGTTTTCGGGCAGGGGGCAACACCGGGGAGCTGTTTTTT
TRBD1,TRBV7-6,few,TRBJ1-2,14,CASSIGQGGDGYTF,TGTGCCAGCAGCATTGGACAGGGAGGAGATGGCTACACCTTC
NA,TRBV20-1,few,TRBJ2-2,13,CSARDPAAGELFF,TGCAGTGCTAGAGATCCCGCAGCGGGGGAGCTGTTTTTT